This TCR beta chain appears in the sequencing data of a study of blood T cell repertoires in COVID-19. Profiled with immunoSEQ multiplex PCR; TCRdb holds only in-frame clones, not every one. This table holds 190,000 or so clones, roughly 86% found once. The CDR3 length is 13 residues. Trimming took off 5 bases at V and 3 bases at J, with 10 bases between the two ends. Germline assignment: CDR1 LNHDA and CDR2 SQIVND (reference sequence). This clone occurred a few times. Sequenced: peripheral blood. This chain connects TRBV19 to TRBJ1-1; D might be TRBD1 (5 bases). This clonotype was sampled from a woman aged 25 to 39 with active or convalescent COVID-19. The chain's CDR3 is CASSLKQDTEAFF. CDR3 nucleotide sequence: TGTGCCAGTAGTCTTAAACAGGACACTGAAGCTTTCTTT.